Following are 13 T cell receptor beta chains from one sample sequenced in a study of early T cells in non-severe SARS-CoV-2 infection. A single record per CDR3 protein comes from TCRdb applying MiXCR to the 5' RACE reads. Counted here are 50,000 to 65,000 distinct CDR3 sequences, about 9.8% occurring once; the ten biggest clones make up roughly 15%. Material for sequencing was whole blood. These receptors all stem from an adult who was a healthcare worker with PCR-confirmed SARS-CoV-2 infection or an uninfected control (not recorded which).

This clonotype was counted between two and nine times. The chain is built from TRBV7-2 and TRBJ2-5; 8 nucleotides agree with TRBD1. V dropped 1 base and J dropped 3; count of bases not matched to a gene: 1. The CDR3 is made up of 14 amino acids. In germline, CDR1 is SGHTA, CDR2 FQGNSA. The CDR3 DNA reads TGTGCCAGCAGCTTAGGGGACAGGAAAGAGACCCAGTACTTC. It is translated as CASSLGDRKETQYF.

The rearrangement links TRBV5-4 to TRBJ2-6, with D possibly being TRBD2 (5 bases). V gave up 4 bases and J gave up 16 bases, with 6 bases separating them. The V gene's germline CDR1 is SGHNT and CDR2 YYREEE (reference sequence). This CDR3 has 9 amino acids. The CDR3 coding sequence is TGTGCCAGCAGCCCGGGACTGACTTTC. It specifies CASSPGLTF.

The rearrangement joins TRBV12-3 or TRBV12-4 to TRBJ2-7; 8 bases fit TRBD1. There are 14 residues in the CDR3. The junction had 6 bases not matched to a gene; V was cut back by 5 bases and J by 3 bases. DNA of the CDR3: TGTGCCAGCAGTCCCCACGGACAGGGCTACGAGCAGTACTTC. Translation: CASSPHGQGYEQYF.

The DNA of the CDR3 is TGTGCCAGCAGGTACAGACTCTCTGACGAAAAACTGTTTTTT. Encoded protein: CASRYRLSDEKLFF. This chain links TRBV12-3 or TRBV12-4 with TRBJ1-4; no clear D. V lost 6 bases to trimming and J lost 8 bases, with 16 bases between them. This CDR3 contains 14 residues.

The rearrangement joins TRBV6-5 to TRBJ2-7; D uncertain. CDR3 length equals 12 residues. The germline V gene encodes CDR1 MNHEY and CDR2 SVGAGI. The V gene lost 6 bases and the J gene lost 9 bases, with 15 bases spanning the gap. This CDR3 reads CASSTRRGWQYF. CDR3 nucleotides: TGTGCCAGCAGCACTCGACGTGGATGGCAGTACTTC.

This clonotype came up many times. The chain carries TRBV30 and TRBJ1-6; no firm D call. With 2 bases removed from V and 1 base from J, the gap between germline ends came to 9 bases. The CDR3 length is 15 residues. Germline CDR1 and CDR2: GTSNPN and SVGIG (reference sequence). CDR3 nucleotides: TGTGCCTGGAGTCGGGGTCCTTCCTATAATTCACCCCTCCACTTT. Amino acids: CAWSRGPSYNSPLHF.

This clonotype was picked up many times. The chain recombines TRBV11-2 with TRBJ2-2; tentatively, D is TRBD1 or TRBD2 (5 bases each). This CDR3 is 14 amino acids long. CDR1 and CDR2 from the germline V gene are SGHAT and FQNNGV. Trimming removed 3 bases at V and 4 bases at J, with 9 bases between. This CDR3 reads CASSLGVSTGELFF. The CDR3 DNA sequence: TGTGCCAGCAGCTTGGGGGTCTCCACCGGGGAGCTGTTTTTT.

This clonotype was observed many times. The chain joins TRBV29-1 to TRBJ2-1; TRBD1 matches 8 bases. J gave up 7 bases and V 6 bases, and 8 bases lay outside the gene matches. This CDR3 spans 13 amino acids. The germline CDR1 and CDR2 sequences are SQVTM and ANQGSEA. CDR3 bases: TGCAGCGTGGGGACAGGAACTAGGAATGAGCAGTTCTTC. This encodes CSVGTGTRNEQFF.

This clonotype was counted at least ten times. The chain combines TRBV20-1 with TRBJ2-3; D gene ambiguous. Germline loops: CDR1 DFQATT, CDR2 SNEGSKA (reference sequence). V was pared by 6 bases and J by 0 bases, with 19 bases between. The CDR3 runs to 16 residues. The CDR3 protein is CSADTTEAASTDTQYF. The CDR3 DNA reads as TGCAGTGCCGATACCACCGAGGCAGCAAGCACAGATACGCAGTATTTT.

The V and J genes are TRBV20-1 and TRBJ1-2, with D possibly matching TRBD1 (5 bases). There are 13 residues in the CDR3. In germline, CDR1 is DFQATT, CDR2 SNEGSKA (reference sequence). V lost 0 bases, J lost 4 bases, and 9 bases lay in between. Here the CDR3 DNA reads TGCAGTGCTAGAGATTTGACAGTCTATGGCTACACCTTC. Its translation: CSARDLTVYGYTF.

V gene TRBV20-1 combines with J gene TRBJ1-3; 7 bases line up with TRBD1. The CDR3 runs 13 residues. Germline CDR1 and CDR2: DFQATT and SNEGSKA (reference sequence). V trimming: 6 bases; J trimming: 4 bases; junction bases outside the gene matches: 6. The CDR3, as DNA: TGCAGTGCCCGACAGGGCTCGGGAAACACCATATATTTT. This gives the protein CSARQGSGNTIYF.

The sample holds many counts of this clonotype. The chain is built from TRBV6-1 and TRBJ1-2; D not certain. Looked up from germline, CDR1 is MNHNS and CDR2 is SASEGT. Trimming cost V 1 base and J 5 bases, with 2 bases left between them. This CDR3 has 11 amino acids. The CDR3 region has the DNA TGTGCCAGCAGTGAAGTATATGGCTACACCTTC. It encodes CASSEVYGYTF.

The chain couples TRBV19 to TRBJ1-1; D unresolved. V gave up 4 bases and J gave up 0 bases, with 12 bases separating them. Germline V lookup: CDR1 LNHDA, CDR2 SQIVND (reference sequence). The CDR3 totals 15 residues. The DNA of the CDR3 is TGTGCCAGTAGTAACCAGTTGGATGTGAACACTGAAGCTTTCTTT. Amino acid sequence: CASSNQLDVNTEAFF. Together with reference TRBV19 and TRBJ1-1, the CDR3 gives the full variable domain: DGGITQSPKYLFRKEGQNVTLSCEQNLNHDAMYWYRQDPGQGLRLIYYSQIVNDFQKGDIAEGYSVSREKKESFPLTVTSAQKNPTAFYLCASSNQLDVNTEAFFGQGTRLTVV.